The 4 T cell receptor beta chains below come from one sample, sequenced in a study of cytomegalovirus exposure and HLA in healthy donors. The PCR was carried out with 60 Vbeta primers and 13 Jbeta primers. The data were produced by immunoSEQ multiplex PCR, yet TCRdb's version contains in-frame clones alone and is incomplete. In all, the sample yields about 200,000 clones. What was sequenced was PBMCs. The origin of the receptors is a girl aged 2-10 years in good health and CMV-seropositive.

This chain's CDR3 is CATSSGTGNEKLFF. In DNA form, the CDR3 reads TGTGCCACCAGCAGTGGGACAGGGAATGAAAAACTGTTTTTT. The chain employs TRBV15 and TRBJ1-4; 9 bases match TRBD1. V lost 3 bases to trimming and J lost 5 bases; unmatched junction nucleotides: 1. The germline V gene has CDR1 LNHNV and CDR2 YYDKDF (reference sequence). This CDR3 contains 14 residues.

The J gene is TRBJ2-2, the V gene TRBV5-6; D is undetermined. This CDR3 contains 14 residues. Germline V gene data show CDR1 as SGHDT and CDR2 as YYEEEE. The V gene lost 0 bases and the J gene lost 4 bases, with 7 bases spanning the gap. CDR3 sequence (DNA): TGTGCCAGCAGCTTGGGGGCAGCCACCGGGGAGCTGTTTTTT. Translated: CASSLGAATGELFF.

This rearrangement joins TRBV10-3 to TRBJ2-7; no firm D call. This CDR3 has 14 amino acids. The V gene's germline CDR1 is ENHRY and CDR2 SYGVKD. With 4 bases removed from V and 3 bases from J, the gap between germline ends came to 13 bases. CDR3 sequence (DNA): TGTGCCATCAGTGGGGCAGCTCTGAACTACGAGCAGTACTTC. This gives the protein CAISGAALNYEQYF.

Here the CDR3 reads CASSDRGGTSRTDTQYF. In DNA, the CDR3 is TGTGCCAGCAGTGACCGTGGGGGGACTAGCCGCACAGATACGCAGTATTTT. J is TRBJ2-3 and V is TRBV6-1, with TRBD2 identical over 9 bases. Germline V gene data show CDR1 as MNHNS and CDR2 as SASEGT. Trimming removed 3 bases from V and 1 base from J; junction bases left unmatched: 8. CDR3 size: 17 residues.